Listed below are T cell receptor beta chains from one sample, sequenced in a study of blood T cell repertoires in COVID-19. The assay was immunoSEQ multiplex PCR, and TCRdb's table has in-frame clones only and misses some. Here the sample spans under 250,000 clones, less than 85% being singletons. The specimen was peripheral blood. The receptors derive from a woman between 70 and 85 years old with acute or convalescent COVID-19. Both conserved end residues are trimmed from each CDR3. A D gene is named only where the DNA matches it firmly.

d_gene	v_gene	j_gene	CDR3aa
.	TRBV30	TRBJ1-1	AWSRNTEAF
.	TRBV7-2	TRBJ1-3	ASSLGGRPGNTIY
.	TRBV5-4	TRBJ1-1	ASSRWTVNTEAF
.	TRBV5-6	TRBJ1-6	ASSLGQGLNNSPLH
.	TRBV5-1	TRBJ2-2	ASSLRGVGELF
.	TRBV18	TRBJ2-1	ASSPGRYNEQF
TRBD1	TRBV2	TRBJ1-5	ASRGTGGQPQH
.	TRBV29-1	TRBJ2-5	SVEITGPETQY
.	TRBV11-3	TRBJ2-3	ASSLGAGRTDTQY
TRBD2	TRBV4-1	TRBJ2-3	ASSQGNGGVDTQY
.	TRBV29-1	TRBJ1-1	SVEGRGMNTEAF
.	TRBV6-5	TRBJ2-7	ASSYSISLAYEQY
TRBD2	TRBV25-1	TRBJ2-5	ASSGHGLAGSAQY
.	TRBV18	TRBJ1-2	ASSSNRDNRGYT
TRBD1	TRBV6-5	TRBJ1-5	ASSNNRGSNQPQH
.	TRBV7-8	TRBJ2-7	ASSSAGDEQY
.	TRBV18	TRBJ2-7	ASSPHQGDEQY
TRBD1	TRBV9	TRBJ2-1	ASSVQGTVSSYNEQF
TRBD2	TRBV5-1	TRBJ2-3	ASSSGGRTDTQY
.	TRBV5-1	TRBJ1-5	ASSPEGEQISNQPQH
TRBD2	TRBV6-1	TRBJ2-2	ASSEAHGEGGELF
.	TRBV6-1	TRBJ2-3	ASSEEFWTIRATDTQY
TRBD2	TRBV11-2	TRBJ2-3	ASRPRAGGRDTQY
TRBD2	TRBV7-3	TRBJ2-1	ASSPSGGNEQF
.	TRBV12-5	TRBJ1-4	ASGLFGEKLF
TRBD1	TRBV27	TRBJ2-2	ASSLGQITGELF
.	TRBV21-1	TRBJ2-1	ASSKWGGGVHSYNEQF
TRBD1	TRBV9	TRBJ1-4	ASSVRRGMGVIREKLF
.	TRBV15	TRBJ2-1	ATSFLGGGEKQF
.	TRBV5-3	TRBJ2-5	ARSSMRGGETQY
.	TRBV11-2	TRBJ2-7	ASSRQVTGLSIYEQY
TRBD1	TRBV5-1	TRBJ1-1	ASSPGTGILMNTEAF
TRBD1	TRBV18	TRBJ2-7	ASSPWSDRGAYEQY
.	TRBV6-2/TRBV6-3	TRBJ1-2	ASSYPSTVNVNGYT
.	TRBV6-5	TRBJ1-1	ASFTVTGTEAF
.	TRBV7-2	TRBJ2-3	ASSAELADTQY
.	TRBV29-1	TRBJ1-4	SVAYRTNEKLF
TRBD1	TRBV18	TRBJ2-5	ASSPLQGETQY
.	TRBV5-5	TRBJ2-7	ASSLNPGGIYEQY
TRBD1	TRBV9	TRBJ2-5	ASSVGQGPQETQY